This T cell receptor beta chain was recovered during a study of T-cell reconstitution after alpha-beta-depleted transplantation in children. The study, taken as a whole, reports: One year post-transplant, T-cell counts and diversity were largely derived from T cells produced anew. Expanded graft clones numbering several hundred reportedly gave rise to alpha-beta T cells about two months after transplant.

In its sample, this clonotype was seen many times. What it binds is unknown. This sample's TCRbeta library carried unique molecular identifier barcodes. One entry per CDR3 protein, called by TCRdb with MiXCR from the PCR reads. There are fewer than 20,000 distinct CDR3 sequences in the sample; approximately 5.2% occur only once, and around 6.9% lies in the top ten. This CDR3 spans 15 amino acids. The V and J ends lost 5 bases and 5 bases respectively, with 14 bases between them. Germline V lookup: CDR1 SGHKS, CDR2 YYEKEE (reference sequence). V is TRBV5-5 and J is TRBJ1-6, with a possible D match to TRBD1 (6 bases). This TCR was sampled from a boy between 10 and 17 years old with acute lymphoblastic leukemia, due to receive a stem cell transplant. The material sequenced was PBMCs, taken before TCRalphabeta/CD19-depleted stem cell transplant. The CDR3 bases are TGTGCCAGCAGAAGGGGGGGTCAAGATAATTCACCCCTCCACTTT. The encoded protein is CASRRGGQDNSPLHF.